These 7 T cell receptor beta chains share one sample of origin, sequenced in a study of CD8 T cells in ankylosing spondylitis. TCRdb re-called the 5' RACE reads with MiXCR, one entry per CDR3 protein. Of 150,000 to 200,000 distinct CDR3 sequences detected, roughly 11% appear once; the ten largest clones hold 29%. Sequencing was performed on blood, either unsorted or a sorted T cell fraction (not recorded which). The receptors were gathered from a male donor with ankylosing spondylitis or in good health (not recorded which).

In the case of this clonotype: This clone may be a read error of a much larger clone one base away. The J gene is TRBJ2-2, the V gene TRBV29-1; no firm D call. Germline V lookup: CDR1 SQVTM, CDR2 ANQGSEA. CDR3 length equals 13 residues. The CDR3 DNA reads TGCAGCGCTGAATCAACTACCACCGGGGAGCTGTTTTTT. Encoded protein: CSAESTTTGELFF.

This clonotype was recorded many times. The V and J genes are TRBV20-1 and TRBJ1-5, with 7 bases lining up with TRBD1. The CDR3 totals 17 residues. With 3 bases clipped from V and 2 bases from J, the junction kept 13 bases outside the gene matches. Germline CDR1 DFQATT, CDR2 SNEGSKA (reference sequence). CDR3 nucleotide sequence: TGCAGTGCTAGTCACTCTGTGAACAGGGGTGGCAATCAGCCCCAGCATTTT. Its translation: CSASHSVNRGGNQPQHF.

The table lists this clonotype with a few counts. This sequence joins TRBV6-1 and TRBJ2-1; 7 nucleotides match TRBD1. The CDR3 totals 16 residues. After removal of 6 bases from V and 5 bases from J, the junction contained 13 bases not matched to a gene. Germline values: CDR1 MNHNS, CDR2 SASEGT. The CDR3 spells CASSPLTGPGHNEQFF. CDR3 nucleotide sequence: TGTGCCAGCAGCCCCCTGACAGGGCCCGGCCACAATGAGCAGTTCTTC.

The sample holds many counts of this clonotype. The V gene is TRBV12-3 or TRBV12-4, the J gene TRBJ2-6; D gene uncertain. Trimming cost V 5 bases and J 1 base, with 9 bases left between them. This CDR3 spans 15 amino acids. The chain's CDR3 is CASSEEFSGANVLTF. CDR3 nucleotide sequence: TGTGCCAGCAGTGAAGAGTTTTCTGGGGCCAACGTCCTGACTTTC.

Many counts were recorded for this clonotype. The chain joins TRBV4-1 to TRBJ2-1; tentative D call: TRBD2 (6 bases). CDR1 is MGHRA, CDR2 YSYEKL, per germline. The CDR3 has 17 amino acids. V was clipped by 2 bases and J by 0 bases, with 14 bases between them. CDR3 in DNA: TGCGCCAGCAGCCAAACACTTAGCGGCAGCTCCTACAATGAGCAGTTCTTC. Amino acid sequence: CASSQTLSGSSYNEQFF.

The sample holds many counts of this clonotype. The V and J genes are TRBV20-1 and TRBJ2-1, with TRBD2 matching 10 bases. The CDR3 runs to 12 residues. CDR1 and CDR2 from the germline V gene are DFQATT and SNEGSKA (reference sequence). CDR3 in DNA: TGCAGCTTTAGCGGGAGGTACAATGAGCAGTTCTTC. It specifies CSFSGRYNEQFF.

This clonotype was observed at least ten times. This chain uses TRBV20-1 with TRBJ1-1; D call uncertain. Germline CDR1 DFQATT, CDR2 SNEGSKA (reference sequence). This CDR3 comprises 12 residues. Trimming removed 3 bases from V and 0 bases from J, with 5 bases in between. The CDR3 is CSARLLNTEAFF. CDR3 bases: TGCAGTGCTAGGCTCCTGAACACTGAAGCTTTCTTT.